The rows below give T cell receptor beta chains drawn from one sample of a study of blood T cell repertoires in COVID-19. Clones were sequenced by immunoSEQ multiplex PCR, and TCRdb holds only the in-frame ones, with some missing. Of approximately 77,000 clones in the sample, about 91% were seen once. The specimen was peripheral blood. Receptors were obtained from a woman at least 80 years old with acute or convalescent COVID-19. Both conserved end residues are part of each CDR3. D genes are given only for firm matches. Clone size is given for some rows only: seen once, a few or many times, or a class if the clone is expanded.

d_gene | j_gene | v_gene | abundance | CDR3aa | CDR3nt
- | TRBJ1-1 | TRBV3-1/TRBV3-2 | - | CASSPWPKGGHLNTEAFF | TGTGCCAGCAGCCCCTGGCCGAAGGGAGGACATTTGAACACTGAAGCTTTCTTT
- | TRBJ1-5 | TRBV5-1 | - | CASSPDSYSNQPQHF | TGCGCCAGCAGCCCGGACAGTTATAGCAATCAGCCCCAGCATTTT
- | TRBJ1-1 | TRBV4-1 | - | CASSQEGREAFF | TGCGCCAGCAGCCAAGAGGGCAGAGAAGCTTTCTTT
- | TRBJ2-6 | TRBV5-1 | once | CASSSDSTKGVLTF | TGCGCCAGCAGCTCAGACAGTACAAAAGGGGTCCTGACTTTC
TRBD2 | TRBJ2-7 | TRBV7-3 | - | CASSLGSSGSSYEQYF | TGTGCCAGCAGCTTAGGAAGTAGCGGGAGCTCCTACGAGCAGTACTTC
TRBD1 | TRBJ2-7 | TRBV5-5 | - | CASSVGQGVYEQYF | TGTGCCAGCAGCGTCGGACAGGGCGTCTACGAGCAGTACTTC
- | TRBJ1-1 | TRBV27 | - | CASRPPPLNTEAFF | TGTGCCAGCAGACCCCCTCCCCTAAACACTGAAGCTTTCTTT
- | TRBJ1-1 | TRBV12-3/TRBV12-4 | few | CASTDSNTEAFF | TGTGCCAGCACCGACAGTAACACTGAAGCTTTCTTT
TRBD1 | TRBJ2-3 | TRBV7-2 | - | CASSFGTGGTDTQYF | TGTGCCAGCAGCTTCGGGACAGGGGGCACAGATACGCAGTATTTT
- | TRBJ2-1 | TRBV6-2/TRBV6-3 | - | CASSLDMNYNEQFF | TGTGCCAGCAGTCTCGACATGAACTACAATGAGCAGTTCTTC
- | TRBJ2-4 | TRBV5-4 | - | CASSLAGRDRAKNIQYF | TGTGCCAGCAGCTTGGCAGGGCGGGATAGGGCCAAAAACATTCAGTACTTC
TRBD2 | TRBJ2-3 | TRBV30 | - | CACRTSGSRTDTQYF | TGTGCCTGCCGGACTAGCGGGAGTCGCACAGATACGCAGTATTTT
- | TRBJ1-3 | TRBV3-1/TRBV3-2 | - | CASSQADGNTIYF | TGTGCCAGCAGCCAGGCAGATGGAAACACCATATATTTT
- | TRBJ1-1 | TRBV6-1 | - | CASSEATSGGTEAFF | TGTGCCAGCAGTGAAGCTACAAGTGGGGGGACTGAAGCTTTCTTT
- | TRBJ2-2 | TRBV5-8 | - | CASSPRWGGWELFF | TGTGCCAGCAGCCCCCGGTGGGGGGGCTGGGAGCTGTTTTTT
- | TRBJ1-1 | TRBV9 | - | CASSVAAGDTEAFF | TGTGCCAGCAGCGTGGCCGCAGGGGACACTGAAGCTTTCTTT
TRBD1 | TRBJ1-2 | TRBV10-3 | - | CAIRKQGGNYGYTF | TGTGCCATCAGGAAACAGGGGGGGAACTATGGCTACACCTTC
- | TRBJ1-5 | TRBV19 | - | CASSWGPDQPQHF | TGTGCCAGTAGCTGGGGCCCCGATCAGCCCCAGCATTTT
TRBD1 | TRBJ1-1 | TRBV29-1 | - | CSVAETGGTEAFF | TGCAGCGTTGCGGAGACAGGGGGCACTGAAGCTTTCTTT
- | TRBJ1-3 | TRBV7-9 | few | CASSSAGSGNTIYF | TGTGCCAGCAGCTCAGCCGGCTCTGGAAACACCATATATTTT
- | TRBJ1-4 | TRBV4-2 | - | CASSQDLDSLGKLFF | TGTGCCAGCAGCCAAGATTTGGACAGCTTGGGAAAACTGTTTTTT
- | TRBJ2-5 | TRBV2 | - | CASSQNSGQYF | TGTGCCAGCAGCCAAAACAGTGGCCAGTACTTC
TRBD2 | TRBJ2-3 | TRBV28 | - | CASSGRGAGVPDTQYF | TGTGCCAGCAGTGGCAGGGGAGCGGGAGTCCCAGATACGCAGTATTTT
TRBD1 | TRBJ1-1 | TRBV15 | - | CATSRAQGAEAFF | TGTGCCACCAGCAGAGCACAGGGGGCAGAGGCTTTCTTT